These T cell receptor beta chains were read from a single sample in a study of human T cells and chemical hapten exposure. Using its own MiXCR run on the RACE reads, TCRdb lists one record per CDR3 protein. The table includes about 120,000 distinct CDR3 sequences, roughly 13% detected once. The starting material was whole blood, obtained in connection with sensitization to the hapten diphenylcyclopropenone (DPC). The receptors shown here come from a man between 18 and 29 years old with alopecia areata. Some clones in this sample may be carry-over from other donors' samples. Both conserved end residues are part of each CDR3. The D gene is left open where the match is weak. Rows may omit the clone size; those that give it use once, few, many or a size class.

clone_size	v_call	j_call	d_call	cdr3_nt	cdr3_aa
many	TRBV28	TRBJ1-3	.	TGTGCCAGCAGTCCTCCCAGGGACTCTGGAAACACCATATATTTT	CASSPPRDSGNTIYF
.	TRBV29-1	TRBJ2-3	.	TGCAGCGTGCGGGCTACAGATACGCAGTATTTT	CSVRATDTQYF
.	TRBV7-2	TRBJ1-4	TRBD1	TGTGCCAGCAGCTTAATCGGACAGGGTGAAAAACTGTTTTTT	CASSLIGQGEKLFF
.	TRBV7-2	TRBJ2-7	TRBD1	TGTGCCAGCAGCTTTACACCGGGACAGGGGTACGAGCAGTACTTC	CASSFTPGQGYEQYF
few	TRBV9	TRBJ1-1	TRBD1	TGTGCCAGCAGCGTAACGACAGGGACGGGCACTGAAGCTTTCTTT	CASSVTTGTGTEAFF
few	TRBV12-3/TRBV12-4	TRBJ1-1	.	TGTGCCAGCAGCAATGACAGATCCACTGAAGCTTTCTTT	CASSNDRSTEAFF
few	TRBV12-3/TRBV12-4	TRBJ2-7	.	TGTGCCAGCAGTTTTGACAGAACCGAGCAGTACTTC	CASSFDRTEQYF
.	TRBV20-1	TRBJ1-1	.	TGCAGTGCTAGCACCCAGGCCCCTAGCTTCACTGAAGCTTTCTTT	CSASTQAPSFTEAFF
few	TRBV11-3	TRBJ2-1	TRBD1	TGTGCCAGCAGCTTAAATAGGGGACAGGGGGCCAATGAGCAGTTCTTC	CASSLNRGQGANEQFF
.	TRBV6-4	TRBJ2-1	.	TGTGCCAGCAGTCCATCGAATAACGGTAACAATGAGCAGTTCTTC	CASSPSNNGNNEQFF
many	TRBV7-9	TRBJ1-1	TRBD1	TGTGCCAGCAGCTTAGGAGTGGGGACAGGGGGCTCGGCTTTCTTT	CASSLGVGTGGSAFF
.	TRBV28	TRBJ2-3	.	TGTGCCAGCAGTTTATGGGGAGTGACAGGAAGTAGCACAGATACGCAGTATTTT	CASSLWGVTGSSTDTQYF
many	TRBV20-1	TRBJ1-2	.	TGCAGTGCACCGGAGACGGTGAACTATGGCTACACCTTC	CSAPETVNYGYTF
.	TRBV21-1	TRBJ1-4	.	TGTGCCAGCAGCGGGGCTGGACAGTACAATGAAAAACTGTTTTTT	CASSGAGQYNEKLFF
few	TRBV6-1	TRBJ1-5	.	TGTGCCAGCAGTGAATCTGTGCCCCAAAAAGGAAATCAGCCCCAGCATTTT	CASSESVPQKGNQPQHF
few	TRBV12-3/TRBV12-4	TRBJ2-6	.	TGTGCCAGTTGGGTGGGGCCCGGGGCCAACGTCCTGACTTTC	CASWVGPGANVLTF
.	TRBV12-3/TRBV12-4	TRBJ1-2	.	TGTGCCAGCACCGGGGGGGATGGCTACACCTTC	CASTGGDGYTF
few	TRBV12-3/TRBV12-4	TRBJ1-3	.	TGTGCCAGCAGTTTCTGGGCTGGAAACACCATATATTTT	CASSFWAGNTIYF
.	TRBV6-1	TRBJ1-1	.	TGTGCCAGCAGTGACAGGGCCAGAAATGAAGCTTTCTTT	CASSDRARNEAFF
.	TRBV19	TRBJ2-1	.	TGTGCCAGTAGTATAACGACTTCCTACAATGAGCAGTTCTTC	CASSITTSYNEQFF
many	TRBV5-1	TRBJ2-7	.	TGCGCCAGCAGCTTGGAGCCCTACGAGCAGTACTTC	CASSLEPYEQYF
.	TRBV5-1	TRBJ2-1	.	TGCGCCAGCAGCTTGATGGAAAATGAGCAGTTCTTC	CASSLMENEQFF
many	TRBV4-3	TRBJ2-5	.	TGCGCCAGCAGCCAAGACAAGGCAGACCAAGAGACCCAGTACTTC	CASSQDKADQETQYF
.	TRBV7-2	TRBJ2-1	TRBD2	TGTGCCAGCAGCTTAGTGTCCAGCGGGGGGGCACATGAGCAGTTCTTC	CASSLVSSGGAHEQFF
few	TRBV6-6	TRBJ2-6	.	TGTGCCAGCAGTTACTCCGAGAGCGGGGCCAACGTCCTGACTTTC	CASSYSESGANVLTF
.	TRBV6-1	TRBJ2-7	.	TGTGCCAGCAGTGATATTCGGGGTCGCGAGCAGTACTTC	CASSDIRGREQYF
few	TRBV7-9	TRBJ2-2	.	TGTGCCAGCACCAGAGGAATGGAGCTGTTTTTT	CASTRGMELFF
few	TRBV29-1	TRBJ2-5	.	TGCAGCGTTGGGACCCTCCGGAGAGAGACCCAGTACTTC	CSVGTLRRETQYF
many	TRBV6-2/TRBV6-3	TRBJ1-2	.	TGTGCCAGCAGGAGGGCCGGCAGTAACTATGGCTACACCTTC	CASRRAGSNYGYTF
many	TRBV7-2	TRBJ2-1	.	TGTGCCAGCAGCTTAGGGCGGAACAATGAGCAGTTCTTC	CASSLGRNNEQFF
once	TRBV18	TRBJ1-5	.	TGTGCCAGCACACCACCCCTTGTGATGGGCAATCAGCCCCAGCATTTT	CASTPPLVMGNQPQHF
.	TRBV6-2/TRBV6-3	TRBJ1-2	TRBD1	TGTGCCAGCGCCGGGACAGGGGATGGCTACACCTTC	CASAGTGDGYTF
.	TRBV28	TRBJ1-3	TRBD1	TGTGCCAGCAGTTTTCAGGGACAGTACTCTGGAAACACCATATATTTT	CASSFQGQYSGNTIYF
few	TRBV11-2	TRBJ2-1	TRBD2	TGTGCCAGCAGCCGGACTAGCGGGGGAAGAAATGAGCAGTTCTTC	CASSRTSGGRNEQFF
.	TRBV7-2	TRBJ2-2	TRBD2	TGTGCCAGCAGCCGGGGACTAGCGTGGGCCGGGGAGCTGTTTTTT	CASSRGLAWAGELFF
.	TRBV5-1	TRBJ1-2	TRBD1	TGCGCCAGCAGCTTGGCAGGGGGAGAGTATGGCTACACCTTC	CASSLAGGEYGYTF
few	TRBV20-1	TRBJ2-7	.	TGCAGTGCTAGTCCAGCCGGAGGAGCATCCTACGAGCAGTACTTC	CSASPAGGASYEQYF
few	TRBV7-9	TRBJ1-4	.	TGTGCCAGCAGCTTACAGGGACTCCAGGGGTGGAATGAAAAACTGTTTTTT	CASSLQGLQGWNEKLFF
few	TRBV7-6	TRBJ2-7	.	TGTGCCAGCAGCCCCCGGACAGACCTCTCCTACGAGCAGTACTTC	CASSPRTDLSYEQYF
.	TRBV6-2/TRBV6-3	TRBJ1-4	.	TGTGCCAGCAGTCCTCCCGGCTGGAATAATGAAAAACTGTTTTTT	CASSPPGWNNEKLFF